This T cell receptor beta chain was recovered during a study of OX40 agonist ivuxolimab in advanced cancers. Germline V gene sequence: CDR1 MDHEN, CDR2 SYDVKM. Between the trimmed V and J ends, which lost 8 bases and 8 bases, there was a span of 13 bases. The CDR3 has 12 amino acids. The method was immunoSEQ multiplex PCR; TCRdb's version includes in-frame clones alone and lacks a portion of them. The profile shows about 60,000 clones, around nine tenths of them singletons. This sample comprised CD4+ or CD8+ T cells sorted from blood, obtained in a trial of the OX40 agonist ivuxolimab. The J gene is TRBJ2-4, the V gene TRBV28; possibly TRBD2 for D (6 bases). The sequence derives from an adult with an advanced solid tumor such as melanoma, head and neck, liver or kidney cancer. In DNA form, the CDR3 reads TGTGCCAGCCATTCGGGGGTGGACATTCAGTACTTC. Its protein product is CASHSGVDIQYF.